This T cell receptor (beta chain) was profiled in a study of early T cells in non-severe SARS-CoV-2 infection. Overall study results and limits: Comparison of clonotypes with VDJdb favored anti-spike CD8 responses while missing private and CD4 specificities.

Regarding this clonotype: What it binds is unknown.

Looked up from germline, CDR1 is SQVTM and CDR2 is ANQGSEA. The CDR3 totals 11 residues. The ends lost 8 bases at V and 4 bases at J; junction bases unmatched: 1. Individual cDNA molecules received unique molecular identifiers during library preparation. TCRdb re-called the 5' RACE reads with MiXCR, one entry per CDR3 protein. The sample includes tens of thousands of distinct CDR3 sequences, 15% of them seen just once. This clonotype was sampled from an adult who was a healthcare worker with PCR-confirmed SARS-CoV-2 infection or an uninfected control (not recorded which). The sequenced sample consisted of whole blood. This chain connects TRBV29-1 to TRBJ2-1; TRBD2 agrees at 8 bases. For the CDR3, the DNA is TGCAGCACTAGCGGATACAATGAGCAGTTCTTC. Its protein product is CSTSGYNEQFF.